This TCR beta chain was captured in a study of blood T cell repertoires in COVID-19. Study details: Specimens from acute and convalescent COVID-19 originated in the United States, Italy and Spain. Sources were T cells, B-cell-depleted T cells, or PBMCs; the material itself was cDNA or gDNA.

Germline V gives CDR1 MNHEY, CDR2 SVGAGI. V was clipped by 8 bases and J by 9 bases; unmatched bases: 16. This CDR3 region has 15 residues. How the authors handled the data: Nucleated cell counts were estimated from reference gene primer amplification. Sequenced by immunoSEQ multiplex PCR; TCRdb stores in-frame clones only, minus some. That table supplies the V and J calls and clone size; D and trimming were determined from the DNA. The data hold 210,000 or so clones, with 80% to 85% observed a single time. Sequencing input: peripheral blood. The TCR comes from a woman of 80 years or more with active or convalescent COVID-19. The J gene is TRBJ2-3, the V gene TRBV6-5; 8 bases are shared with TRBD1. The CDR3 sequence: CASPPGAGGVWTQYF. The CDR3 DNA reads TGTGCCAGCCCCCCTGGGGCAGGGGGCGTTTGGACGCAGTATTTT.